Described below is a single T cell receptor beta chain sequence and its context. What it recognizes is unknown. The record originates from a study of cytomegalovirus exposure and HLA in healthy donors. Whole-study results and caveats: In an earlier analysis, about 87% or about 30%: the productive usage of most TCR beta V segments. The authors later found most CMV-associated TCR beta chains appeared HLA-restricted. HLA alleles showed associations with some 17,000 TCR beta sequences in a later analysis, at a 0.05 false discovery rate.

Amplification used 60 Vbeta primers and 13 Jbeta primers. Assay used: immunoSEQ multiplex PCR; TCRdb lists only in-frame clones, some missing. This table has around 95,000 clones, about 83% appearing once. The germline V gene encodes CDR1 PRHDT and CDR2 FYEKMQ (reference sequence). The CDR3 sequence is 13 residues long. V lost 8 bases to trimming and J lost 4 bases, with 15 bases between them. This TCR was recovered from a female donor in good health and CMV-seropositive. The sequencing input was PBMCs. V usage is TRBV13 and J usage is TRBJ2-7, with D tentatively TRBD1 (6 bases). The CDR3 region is CASGYRDRYEQYF. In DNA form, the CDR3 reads TGTGCCAGCGGGTACAGGGATCGATACGAGCAGTACTTC.